The present entry profiles one T cell receptor beta chain with its context. As yet, its antigen is unknown. Here immunoSEQ multiplex PCR was the method, and the copy in TCRdb shows in-frame clones only, minus some. The sample has tens of thousands of clones; around 87% are singletons. The sample originates from a study of OX40 agonist ivuxolimab in advanced cancers. Study information: Patients treated during dose escalation were battling hepatocellular carcinoma, melanoma, renal cell or head and neck cancer.

This CDR3 is 15 amino acids long. Germline V lookup: CDR1 SGHAT, CDR2 FQNNGV. V was trimmed by 1 base and J by 5 bases, leaving 14 bases between them. Study results and caveats: At doses 0.1 to 3.0 mg/kg, CD4+ and CD8+ clones expanded. CD8+ T cells were the subset that, on average, had more expanded clones than CD4+.

This clonotype was obtained from an adult with an advanced solid tumor such as melanoma, head and neck, liver or kidney cancer. The V call is TRBV11-2, the J call TRBJ1-1, with D perhaps matching TRBD1 (5 bases). The specimen comprised CD4+ or CD8+ T cells sorted from blood, sampled in a trial of the OX40 agonist ivuxolimab. The chain's CDR3 is CASSLVGQGYTEAFF. The CDR3 DNA sequence: TGTGCCAGCAGCTTAGTAGGGCAGGGCTATACTGAAGCTTTCTTT.